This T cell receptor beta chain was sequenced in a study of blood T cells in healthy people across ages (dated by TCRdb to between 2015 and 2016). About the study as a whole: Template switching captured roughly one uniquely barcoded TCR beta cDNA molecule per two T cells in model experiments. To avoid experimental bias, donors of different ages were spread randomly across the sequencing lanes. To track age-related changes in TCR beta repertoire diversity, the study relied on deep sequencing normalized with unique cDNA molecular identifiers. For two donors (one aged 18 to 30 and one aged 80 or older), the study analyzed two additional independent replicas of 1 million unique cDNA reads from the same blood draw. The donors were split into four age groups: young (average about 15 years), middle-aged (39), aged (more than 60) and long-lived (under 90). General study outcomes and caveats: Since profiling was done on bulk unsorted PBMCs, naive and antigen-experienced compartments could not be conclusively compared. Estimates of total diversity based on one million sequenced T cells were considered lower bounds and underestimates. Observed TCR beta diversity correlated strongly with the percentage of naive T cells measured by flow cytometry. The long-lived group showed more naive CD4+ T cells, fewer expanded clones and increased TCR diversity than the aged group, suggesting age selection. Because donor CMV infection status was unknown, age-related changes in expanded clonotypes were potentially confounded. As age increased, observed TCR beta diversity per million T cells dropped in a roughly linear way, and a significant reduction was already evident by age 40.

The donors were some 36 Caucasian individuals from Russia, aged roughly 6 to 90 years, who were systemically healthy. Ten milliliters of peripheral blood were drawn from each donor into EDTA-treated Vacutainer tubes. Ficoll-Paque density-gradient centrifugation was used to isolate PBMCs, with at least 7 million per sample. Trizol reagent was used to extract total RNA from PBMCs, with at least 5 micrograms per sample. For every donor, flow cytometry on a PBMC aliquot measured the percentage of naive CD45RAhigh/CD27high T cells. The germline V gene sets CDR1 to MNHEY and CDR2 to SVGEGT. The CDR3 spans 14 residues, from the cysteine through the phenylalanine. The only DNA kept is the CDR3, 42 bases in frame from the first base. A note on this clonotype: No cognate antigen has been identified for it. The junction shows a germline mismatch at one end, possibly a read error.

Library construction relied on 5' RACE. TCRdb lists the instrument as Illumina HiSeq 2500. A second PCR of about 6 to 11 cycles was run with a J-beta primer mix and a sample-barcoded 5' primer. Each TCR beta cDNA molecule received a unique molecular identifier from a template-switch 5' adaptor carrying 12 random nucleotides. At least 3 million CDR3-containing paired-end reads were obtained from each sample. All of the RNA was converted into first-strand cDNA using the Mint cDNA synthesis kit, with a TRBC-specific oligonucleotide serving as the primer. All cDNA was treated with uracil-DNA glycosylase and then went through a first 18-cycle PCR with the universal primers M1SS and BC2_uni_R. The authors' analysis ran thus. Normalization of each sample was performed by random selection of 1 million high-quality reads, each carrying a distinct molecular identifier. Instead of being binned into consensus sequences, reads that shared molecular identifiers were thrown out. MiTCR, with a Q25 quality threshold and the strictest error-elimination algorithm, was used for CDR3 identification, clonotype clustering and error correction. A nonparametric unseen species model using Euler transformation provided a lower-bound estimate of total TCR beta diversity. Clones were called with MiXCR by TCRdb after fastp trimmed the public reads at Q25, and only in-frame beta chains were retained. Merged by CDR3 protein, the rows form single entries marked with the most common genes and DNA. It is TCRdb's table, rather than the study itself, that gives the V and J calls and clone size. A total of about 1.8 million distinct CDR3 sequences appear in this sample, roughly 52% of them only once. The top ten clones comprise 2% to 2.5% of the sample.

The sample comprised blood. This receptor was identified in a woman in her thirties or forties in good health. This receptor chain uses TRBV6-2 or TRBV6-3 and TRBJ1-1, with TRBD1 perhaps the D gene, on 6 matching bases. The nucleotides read TGTGCCAGCAGGATTCGAGGGGGGTTGACTGAACCTTTCTTT. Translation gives CASRIRGGLTEPFF.